This T cell receptor beta chain was found in a study of PD-L1 blockade in urothelial cancer. The CDR3 is 16 amino acids long, termini counted. Germline V gives CDR1 MDHEN, CDR2 SYDVKM. Described time point: peripheral blood 6 weeks after treatment start. Details on this clone: The DNA is left out, because the CDR3 cannot be placed on it with certainty; the CDR3 is given as TCRdb lists it.

Here immunoSEQ multiplex PCR was the method, and the copy in TCRdb shows in-frame clones only, minus some. The table shows tens of thousands of clones, with more than 70% occurring only once. The chain combines TRBV28 with TRBJ1-2. This sample comprised PBMCs, obtained around atezolizumab (anti-PD-L1) treatment. This receptor was obtained from a man aged 70-80 years with urothelial cancer. The CDR3 sequence is CASSFGSGSVNYGYTF.